The T cell receptor (beta chain) under discussion was sequenced for a study of blood T cell repertoires in COVID-19. Study-level information: From the United States, Italy and Spain came samples of acute and convalescent COVID-19.

This clone was recorded a few times. The Seattle patients joined while their infection was active and were tracked longitudinally afterward. Produced via immunoSEQ multiplex PCR; TCRdb's table is partial and in-frame only. The profile shows 150,000 to 200,000 clones, approximately 79% of them singletons. The CDR3 spans 17 residues. The germline V gene encodes CDR1 MNHNY and CDR2 SVGAGI (reference sequence). V was pared by 5 bases and J by 0 bases, with 19 bases between. The TCR comes from a woman aged 40 to 50 with COVID-19, enrolled during active disease. This chain uses TRBV6-6 with TRBJ1-1; D not certain. The sequenced material came from peripheral blood. The CDR3 spells CASSPTYAGEMNTEAFF. The CDR3 DNA follows: TGTGCCAGCAGTCCTACGTACGCCGGTGAAATGAACACTGAAGCTTTCTTT.